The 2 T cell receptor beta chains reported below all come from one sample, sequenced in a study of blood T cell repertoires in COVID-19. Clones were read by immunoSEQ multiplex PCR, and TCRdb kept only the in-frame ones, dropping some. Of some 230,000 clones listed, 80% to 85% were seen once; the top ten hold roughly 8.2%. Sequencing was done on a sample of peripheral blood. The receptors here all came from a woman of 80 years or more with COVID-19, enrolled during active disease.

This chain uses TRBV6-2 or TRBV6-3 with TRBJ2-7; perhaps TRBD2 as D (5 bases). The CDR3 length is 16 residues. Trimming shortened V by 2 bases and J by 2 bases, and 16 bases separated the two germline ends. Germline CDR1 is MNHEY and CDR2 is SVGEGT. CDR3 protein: CASSYRESLPPYEQYF. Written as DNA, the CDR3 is TGTGCCAGCAGTTACAGGGAGAGTCTTCCCCCCTACGAGCAGTACTTC.

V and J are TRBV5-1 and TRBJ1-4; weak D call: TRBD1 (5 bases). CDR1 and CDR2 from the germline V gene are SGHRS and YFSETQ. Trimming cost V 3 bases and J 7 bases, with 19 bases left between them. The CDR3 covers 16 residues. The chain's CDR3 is CASSSNQRGRGEKLFF. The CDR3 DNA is TGCGCCAGCAGCTCCAACCAAAGGGGAAGAGGTGAAAAACTGTTTTTT.